This TCR beta chain was found in a study of Ad26.COV2.S vaccination and SARS-CoV-2 variants. For the study at large: COV1001, an Ad26.COV2.S trial, supplied this vaccine-arm donor. Ad26.COV2.S, an intramuscular injection, was given once or twice 56 days apart.

Data came from immunoSEQ multiplex PCR; TCRdb stores just in-frame clones and leaves some out. This sample has a few hundred thousand clones; 83% occur once, and the top ten carry about 7.1%. Germline V gives CDR1 KGHSH, CDR2 LQKENI. Between the trimmed V and J ends, which lost 2 bases and 5 bases, there was a span of 15 bases. This CDR3 contains 15 residues. Treatment in this sample: around 19 received Ad26.COV2.S at low or high dose, single or two shots; several received placebo; per-sample allocation not given. Sample collection was performed on day 63 after the first vaccine or placebo injection. This Boston cohort included adults aged 18-55 years. An Ad26 vector was used to express Wuhan-strain SARS-CoV-2 spike as the vaccine. Worth noting for this clone: Other DNA sequences from this sample encode an identical CDR3 as well.

This rearrangement joins TRBV18 to TRBJ1-1, with D perhaps matching TRBD1 (5 bases). The clonotype originates from a person between 18 and 60 years old who received the Ad26.COV2.S COVID-19 vaccine or a placebo. This sample comprised peripheral blood, obtained in a trial of Ad26.COV2.S vaccine versus placebo. The CDR3 region is CASSPNLGGDTEAFF. The CDR3 nucleotides read TGTGCCAGCTCACCAAATCTGGGGGGGGATACTGAAGCTTTCTTT.